This TCR beta chain came from a study of blood T cells in healthy people across ages. Remarks on this clonotype: A much larger clone lies a single base off, so this may be a read error.

The germline CDR1 and CDR2 sequences are KGHDR and SFDVKD. Trimming took 3 bases from V and 8 from J, leaving 17 bases between them. The CDR3 loop spans 15 amino acids. With a J-beta primer mix and a sample-barcoded 5' primer, a second PCR ran about 7 to 11 cycles. TCRdb redid the calling of the 5' RACE reads with MiXCR, one entry per CDR3 protein. Altogether around 900,000 distinct CDR3 sequences are present, more than 25% being singletons, with the ten largest covering about 18%. Material: blood. The TCR comes from an elderly woman in good health. This sequence joins TRBV24-1 and TRBJ2-3; D is unclear. The CDR3, as DNA: TGTGCCACCAGTGATCCGACCCTGGGCCCAGGTACGCAGTATTTT. Translated: CATSDPTLGPGTQYF.